The 27 T cell receptor beta chains reported below all come from one sample, sequenced in a study of T cell responses to AZD1222 COVID-19 vaccine. Assay: immunoSEQ multiplex PCR; the TCRdb copy retains only in-frame clones and omits some. The sample holds about 100,000 clones, around 87% seen once. The specimen comprised peripheral blood, sampled on day 0 of AZD1222 vaccination. The receptors were sampled from an adult in good health.

The chain couples TRBV6-2 or TRBV6-3 to TRBJ2-7, with 12 bases fitting TRBD2. The CDR3 loop spans 15 amino acids. V dropped 6 bases and J dropped 0; count of bases not matched to a gene: 3. Germline CDR1 and CDR2: MNHEY and SVGEGT. CDR3 sequence reads: CASSWGLAGSYEQYF. In nucleotides, the CDR3 is TGTGCCAGCAGCTGGGGACTAGCGGGCTCCTACGAGCAGTACTTC.

The chain recombines TRBV19 with TRBJ2-1; 8 nucleotides match TRBD2. Trimming removed 0 bases from V and 2 bases from J; junction bases left unmatched: 6. The CDR3 extends over 17 amino acids. CDR1 is LNHDA, CDR2 SQIVND, per germline (reference sequence). CDR3 in DNA: TGTGCCAGTAGTATAGATTCAGCGGGGGCGGCCTACAATGAGCAGTTCTTC. The encoded protein is CASSIDSAGAAYNEQFF.

The chain carries TRBV2 and TRBJ1-2, with 11 nucleotides matching TRBD1. J gave up 2 bases and V 6 bases, and 5 bases lay outside the gene matches. Germline V gene data show CDR1 as SNHLY and CDR2 as FYNNEI. The CDR3 covers 15 residues. CDR3 sequence reads: CASSGQGARNYGYTF. CDR3 sequence (DNA): TGTGCCAGCAGCGGACAGGGGGCGAGGAACTATGGCTACACCTTC.

The chain is built from TRBV5-5 and TRBJ1-1; D not certain. The CDR3 length is 14 residues. The V end was cut by 4 bases, the J end by 1 base, with 11 bases between. CDR1 and CDR2 from the germline V gene are SGHKS and YYEKEE (reference sequence). CDR3 in amino acids: CASSLETANTEAFF. The CDR3 DNA reads TGTGCCAGCAGCCTGGAAACAGCGAACACTGAAGCTTTCTTT. Supplemented by reference TRBV5-5 and TRBJ1-1, the full variable domain reads DAGVTQSPTHLIKTRGQQVTLRCSPISGHKSVSWYQQVLGQGPQFIFQYYEKEERGRGNFPDRFSARQFPNYSSELNVNALLLGDSALYLCASSLETANTEAFFGQGTRLTVV.

This chain uses TRBV20-1 with TRBJ1-3; no definite D call. In germline, CDR1 is DFQATT, CDR2 SNEGSKA (reference sequence). V was clipped by 4 bases and J by 6 bases, with 4 bases between them. This CDR3 is 10 amino acids long. In DNA form, the CDR3 reads TGCAGTGCTAAGCTAAACACCATATATTTT. Protein product: CSAKLNTIYF.

The chain couples TRBV27 to TRBJ1-6; D remains ambiguous. The germline V gene encodes CDR1 MNHEY and CDR2 SMNVEV (reference sequence). V was cut by 3 bases and J by 0 bases, with 6 bases left in between. The CDR3 totals 15 residues. CDR3 in amino acids: CASSFFSSYNSPLHF. The CDR3 nucleotides are TGTGCCAGCAGTTTTTTTAGCTCCTATAATTCACCCCTCCACTTT.

The rearrangement links TRBV10-3 to TRBJ2-5; possible D gene TRBD2, 6 bases. The germline CDR1 and CDR2 sequences are ENHRY and SYGVKD. CDR3 length: 15 residues. Trimming took off 0 bases at V and 4 bases at J, with 12 bases between the two ends. The CDR3 spells CAISESRRGTETQYF. CDR3 DNA sequence: TGTGCCATCAGTGAGTCTAGGCGGGGTACAGAGACCCAGTACTTC.

The chain is built from TRBV18 and TRBJ1-3, with D possibly being TRBD1 (5 bases). This CDR3 has 14 residues. Germline CDR1 is KGHSH and CDR2 is LQKENI. V shed 8 bases and J shed 3 bases, with 14 bases lying between them. In DNA form, the CDR3 reads TGTGCCAGCAGACGGGGCAGGGATGGAAACACCATATATTTT. It is translated as CASRRGRDGNTIYF.

The chain couples TRBV27 to TRBJ1-2, with D perhaps matching TRBD1 (5 bases). The CDR3 covers 14 residues. V was clipped by 5 bases and J by 7 bases, with 17 bases between them. Germline V gene lookup returns CDR1 MNHEY and CDR2 SMNVEV (reference sequence). CDR3 DNA: TGTGCCAGCAGTCCCTATAGGGCAGGGCTTGGCTACACCTTC. Its translation: CASSPYRAGLGYTF.

The V and J genes are TRBV5-5 and TRBJ2-7; D might be TRBD1 (5 bases). The CDR3 extends over 15 amino acids. V gave up 0 bases and J gave up 4 bases, with 14 bases separating them. Germline V gene data show CDR1 as SGHKS and CDR2 as YYEKEE (reference sequence). CDR3 nucleotide sequence: TGTGCCAGCAGCTTGGTAGGGGCGATTCTGTACGAGCAGTACTTC. Its protein is CASSLVGAILYEQYF.

The V call is TRBV27, the J call TRBJ2-7; 11 positions match TRBD2. This CDR3 is 16 amino acids long. CDR1 is MNHEY and CDR2 is SMNVEV in the germline V gene (reference sequence). The V gene end was trimmed by 3 bases and the J gene end by 3 bases; junction bases not matched to a gene: 7. The CDR3 sequence is CASSFRSSGRGYEQYF. DNA for the CDR3: TGTGCCAGCAGTTTCCGTAGTAGCGGGAGGGGCTACGAGCAGTACTTC.

The rearrangement links TRBV28 to TRBJ2-5; TRBD1 agrees at 9 bases. Germline trimming cut 7 bases from V and 2 bases from J; bases unmatched to any gene: 11. This CDR3 spans 16 amino acids. Germline CDR1 and CDR2: MDHEN and SYDVKM. CDR3 amino acids: CASKQSGTGFQETQYF. The CDR3 coding sequence is TGTGCCAGCAAACAAAGCGGGACAGGGTTTCAAGAGACCCAGTACTTC.

The chain links TRBV28 to TRBJ2-7; no clear D. The CDR3 totals 13 residues. Looked up from germline, CDR1 is MDHEN and CDR2 is SYDVKM. The V gene lost 5 bases and the J gene lost 5 bases, with 13 bases spanning the gap. The CDR3 spells CASSPPFFHEQYF. As DNA, the CDR3 is TGTGCCAGCAGTCCACCTTTTTTCCACGAGCAGTACTTC.

The V gene is TRBV28, the J gene TRBJ2-1; 11 bases line up with TRBD2. The CDR3 runs to 15 residues. Germline V gene data show CDR1 as MDHEN and CDR2 as SYDVKM. Trimming removed 3 bases from V and 6 bases from J; junction bases left unmatched: 4. DNA of the CDR3: TGTGCCAGCAGTTTTCCTAGCGGGAGGACCAATGAGCAGTTCTTC. It translates to CASSFPSGRTNEQFF.

The chain combines TRBV4-1 with TRBJ2-7; D remains unclear. This CDR3 spans 16 amino acids. Trimming shortened V by 1 base and J by 0 bases, and 13 bases separated the two germline ends. The germline V gene has CDR1 MGHRA and CDR2 YSYEKL. The CDR3 reads CASSQGSFGHSYEQYF. For the CDR3, the DNA is TGCGCCAGCAGCCAAGGGTCCTTCGGGCACTCCTACGAGCAGTACTTC.

The chain has TRBV5-1 and TRBJ2-5; 14 bases map to TRBD2. Germline trimming cut 4 bases from V and 4 bases from J; bases unmatched to any gene: 6. The CDR3 is made up of 16 amino acids. CDR1 SGHRS and CDR2 YFSETQ come from the germline V gene. CDR3 DNA: TGCGCCAGCAGCAGGGGACTAGCGGGAGAACGAGAGACCCAGTACTTC. Its translation: CASSRGLAGERETQYF.

The chain links TRBV21-1 to TRBJ1-2; TRBD1, the D gene given by the table, was not confirmed from the DNA. TRBV21-1 represents a pseudogene. CDR3 length: 16 amino acids. In nucleotides, the CDR3 is TGTGCCAGCAGCAAAGAAGGGCGGCAGGGGGCGCGCGGCTACACCTTC. Translation gives CASSKEGRQGARGYTF.

This clone was counted between two and nine times. J is TRBJ2-7 and V is TRBV5-4, with 7 bases matching TRBD2. V dropped 2 bases and J dropped 3; count of bases not matched to a gene: 11. Germline values: CDR1 SGHNT, CDR2 YYREEE (reference sequence). The CDR3 is 16 amino acids. CDR3 nucleotides: TGTGCCAGCAGCTTACCCGAGCAGCGGGGCAACTACGAGCAGTACTTC. Encoded protein: CASSLPEQRGNYEQYF.

The chain is built from TRBV6-6 and TRBJ2-3; D tentatively reads TRBD1 or TRBD2 (7 bases each). Germline V gene data show CDR1 as MNHNY and CDR2 as SVGAGI (reference sequence). Trimming removed 0 bases at V and 5 bases at J, with 12 bases between. The CDR3 spans 15 residues. CDR3 bases: TGTGCCAGCAGTTACTCGACAGGGAGGGAAGATACGCAGTATTTT. This codes for CASSYSTGREDTQYF.

The V gene is TRBV28, the J gene TRBJ1-5; 12 bases align to TRBD1. Looked up from germline, CDR1 is MDHEN and CDR2 is SYDVKM. Trimming took 9 bases from V and 0 from J; bases not matched to a gene: 9. This CDR3 contains 17 residues. CDR3 in DNA: TGTGCCAGATCCGGGACAGGGGGCAACCTTAGCAATCAGCCCCAGCATTTT. This encodes CARSGTGGNLSNQPQHF.

Note on this clone: The junction differs from germline at one of its ends, possibly a read error. CDR3 region: CASSSRSYGCTF. The CDR3 DNA follows: TGTGCCAGCAGTTCCAGGTCCTATGGCTGCACCTTC. J is TRBJ1-2 and V is TRBV27; D not certain. Germline V gene lookup returns CDR1 MNHEY and CDR2 SMNVEV (reference sequence). The CDR3 runs to 12 residues.

This clone has just a few counts. The chain couples TRBV5-6 to TRBJ1-5; 9 nucleotides line up with TRBD1. Per germline, CDR1 SGHDT and CDR2 YYEEEE. This CDR3 is 19 amino acids long. V shed 0 bases and J 0 bases; nucleotides not matched to a gene: 10. CDR3 protein: CASSLGGQGDGYSNQPQHF. For the CDR3, the DNA is TGTGCCAGCAGCTTGGGGGGACAGGGCGACGGTTATAGCAATCAGCCCCAGCATTTT.

The chain is built from TRBV14 and TRBJ2-4, with TRBD2 matching over 7 bases. CDR3 length: 16 amino acids. Germline-derived CDR1 and CDR2 are SGHDN and FVKESK. The ends lost 4 bases at V and 8 bases at J; junction bases unmatched: 14. The CDR3 region is CASSPGRNSRGDIQYF. In nucleotides, the CDR3 is TGTGCCAGCAGCCCCGGGAGGAACAGCCGGGGTGACATTCAGTACTTC.

The chain uses TRBV7-3 and TRBJ1-1, with D possibly being TRBD1 (5 bases). The CDR3 has 14 amino acids. CDR1 and CDR2 from the germline V gene are SGHTA and FQGTGA. Deletions cut 0 bases from V and 2 bases from J, with 7 bases between. This chain's CDR3 is CASSLTWGNTEAFF. The CDR3 DNA sequence: TGTGCCAGCAGCTTAACGTGGGGCAACACTGAAGCTTTCTTT.

The V and J genes are TRBV19 and TRBJ2-7, with a possible D match to TRBD1 (6 bases). The ends were cut back, 8 bases at V and 0 bases at J, with 14 bases in the middle. Germline V lookup: CDR1 LNHDA, CDR2 SQIVND (reference sequence). This CDR3 has 14 amino acids. The CDR3 is CASSDRRSSYEQYF. CDR3 nucleotides: TGTGCCAGTTCAGACAGGAGGAGCTCCTACGAGCAGTACTTC.

CDR3 sequence reads: CASSGGESTEAFF. The CDR3 DNA follows: TGTGCCAGCAGCGGTGGGGAGAGCACTGAAGCTTTCTTT. This chain uses TRBV6-5 with TRBJ1-1; D remains ambiguous. Germline V lookup: CDR1 MNHEY, CDR2 SVGAGI. The CDR3 totals 13 residues. V lost 6 bases, J lost 4 bases, and 12 bases lay in between.

The sample holds one count of this clone. The CDR3 reads CASSPGTRSYEQYF. CDR3 DNA: TGTGCCAGCAGCCCCGGGACTCGCTCCTACGAGCAGTACTTC. V and J are TRBV27 and TRBJ2-7; a possible D gene is TRBD2 (6 bases). V was trimmed by 6 bases and J by 0 bases, leaving 12 bases between them. The V gene's germline CDR1 is MNHEY and CDR2 SMNVEV (reference sequence). This CDR3 has 14 residues.